Listed below are T cell receptor beta chains from one sample, sequenced in a study of T cells after yellow fever vaccination. TCRdb reprocessed the 5' RACE reads via MiXCR and lists one record per CDR3 protein. Of roughly 85,000 distinct CDR3 sequences listed, more than 10% were seen once; the top ten hold 20% to 25%. This specimen consisted of CD8+ T cells not binding an NS4B(214-222) dextramer, sorted from PBMCs, obtained more than 20 days after the first yellow fever vaccination. All receptors derive from a man aged 18 to 30 who received the YFV17D yellow fever vaccine. Both conserved end residues are part of each CDR3. The D gene is left open where the match is weak. Size tells how often a clone was seen (once, few, many) or the class of an expanded clone, and some rows leave it out.

size	D	V	J	CDR3	DNA
few	-	TRBV28	TRBJ1-1	CASDLGQYAMNTEAFF	TGTGCCAGCGATCTAGGACAGTATGCCATGAACACTGAAGCTTTCTTT
few	-	TRBV4-2	TRBJ2-1	CASSQGLVELYNEQFF	TGTGCCAGCAGCCAAGGATTAGTTGAGCTCTACAATGAGCAGTTCTTC
-	-	TRBV28	TRBJ2-5	CASSPLIGGWETQYF	TGTGCCAGCAGTCCACTAATAGGGGGTTGGGAGACCCAGTACTTC
few	TRBD1	TRBV18	TRBJ1-1	CASSPPRTGSDTEAFF	TGTGCCAGCTCACCACCCAGGACAGGGTCGGACACTGAAGCTTTCTTT
-	-	TRBV6-1	TRBJ1-5	CASRKGVYDSNQPQHF	TGTGCCAGCAGGAAAGGGGTTTACGATAGCAATCAGCCCCAGCATTTT
-	-	TRBV7-6	TRBJ1-5	CASSLYGNQPQHF	TGTGCCAGCAGCTTATATGGCAATCAGCCCCAGCATTTT
few	TRBD1	TRBV29-1	TRBJ2-7	CSGVSRDRPYEQYF	TGCAGCGGTGTTAGCCGGGACAGGCCTTACGAGCAGTACTTC
-	-	TRBV30	TRBJ2-5	CAWSVTETQYF	TGTGCCTGGAGTGTGACCGAGACCCAGTACTTC
-	TRBD1	TRBV6-2/TRBV6-3	TRBJ1-1	CASSSGTANTEAFF	TGTGCCAGCAGCTCCGGGACAGCGAACACTGAAGCTTTCTTT
-	TRBD1	TRBV12-3/TRBV12-4	TRBJ2-5	CASSHTGVPGETQYF	TGTGCCAGCAGCCACACAGGGGTACCCGGAGAGACCCAGTACTTC
few	-	TRBV21-1	TRBJ2-5	CASSKVAAGEAIGETQYF	TGTGCCAGCAGCAAAGTGGCAGCGGGGGAGGCGATTGGGGAGACCCAGTACTTC
few	-	TRBV14	TRBJ2-1	CASSQDFGDTYNEQFF	TGTGCCAGCAGCCAAGATTTCGGGGACACATACAATGAGCAGTTCTTC
many	TRBD2	TRBV27	TRBJ2-1	CASSLSVPSGYLYNEQFF	TGTGCCAGCAGTTTATCGGTGCCTAGCGGATATCTATACAATGAGCAGTTCTTC
few	-	TRBV11-2	TRBJ1-4	CASSLAGRVNEKLFF	TGTGCCAGCAGCTTAGCGGGCAGGGTTAATGAAAAACTGTTTTTT
many	TRBD2	TRBV4-2	TRBJ2-5	CASSLIGLAVQETQYF	TGTGCCAGCAGCCTAATAGGACTAGCGGTTCAAGAGACCCAGTACTTC
few	-	TRBV12-3/TRBV12-4	TRBJ1-5	CASSHGTPTNQPQHF	TGTGCCAGCAGTCACGGGACACCAACCAATCAGCCCCAGCATTTT
-	-	TRBV6-2/TRBV6-3	TRBJ1-3	CASSYSGTNTIYF	TGTGCCAGCAGTTACTCGGGGACCAACACCATATATTTT
few	-	TRBV7-6	TRBJ1-1	CASSPVEGTEAFF	TGTGCCAGCAGCCCAGTTGAGGGCACTGAAGCTTTCTTT
-	-	TRBV9	TRBJ2-1	CASSVATGAYNEQFF	TGTGCCAGCAGCGTAGCTACGGGGGCCTACAATGAGCAGTTCTTC
many	TRBD2	TRBV4-1	TRBJ2-1	CASRPLTSGGIKEQFF	TGCGCCAGCAGGCCTCTGACTAGCGGGGGCATCAAGGAGCAGTTCTTC
-	-	TRBV7-9	TRBJ2-2	CASTLVRNTGELFF	TGTGCCAGCACCCTAGTGAGGAACACCGGGGAGCTGTTTTTT
-	-	TRBV6-5	TRBJ2-5	CASSNLADIQETQYF	TGTGCCAGCAGTAACTTAGCGGATATACAAGAGACCCAGTACTTC
-	-	TRBV7-9	TRBJ1-2	CASSLAGSEYGYTF	TGTGCCAGCAGCTTAGCCGGGTCAGAGTATGGCTACACCTTC
few	-	TRBV9	TRBJ2-7	CASSPRTSEYEQYF	TGTGCCAGCAGCCCCCGGACATCTGAATACGAGCAGTACTTC
-	-	TRBV7-3	TRBJ1-6	CASGWDRGSPLHF	TGTGCCAGCGGCTGGGATAGGGGCTCACCCCTCCACTTT
few	TRBD1	TRBV7-9	TRBJ1-6	CASSLGGTDSPLHF	TGTGCCAGCAGCTTAGGGGGGACAGATTCACCCCTCCACTTT
few	-	TRBV5-6	TRBJ2-5	CASSLARDPSETQYF	TGTGCCAGCAGCCTGGCACGGGATCCGTCGGAGACCCAGTACTTC
few	-	TRBV10-3	TRBJ1-5	CAISESGGYQPQHF	TGTGCCATCAGTGAGTCAGGGGGGTATCAGCCCCAGCATTTT